This is a list of T cell receptor beta chains from one sample in a study of human T cells and chemical hapten exposure. TCRdb independently ran MiXCR on the RACE reads; one entry per CDR3 protein. This repertoire shows more than 75,000 distinct CDR3 sequences, under 10% found once; its top ten account for about 1.4%. Specimen: whole blood. Source of these receptors: a male donor in good health. Some clones in this sample may be carry-over from other donors' samples. Both conserved end residues are part of each CDR3. The D gene is left open where the match is weak. The size entry is marked missing in some rows and otherwise reads once, few, many or a size class.

j_call v_call d_call clone_size cdr3_aa
TRBJ2-7 TRBV5-6 TRBD1 many CASSLLDRAYEQYF
TRBJ2-7 TRBV10-2 NA NA CASSGSGSYEQYF
TRBJ1-1 TRBV6-2/TRBV6-3 NA few CASSLPITGALGTEAFF
TRBJ2-1 TRBV10-3 NA few CAISERGGDSYNEQFF
TRBJ2-5 TRBV9 TRBD2 NA CASSRTSQQETQYF
TRBJ1-6 TRBV12-3/TRBV12-4 TRBD1 NA CASRPGQGNSPLHF
TRBJ2-1 TRBV5-6 TRBD1 many CASSRTGARYNEQFF
TRBJ2-3 TRBV12-3/TRBV12-4 TRBD2 NA CASRPSGVTDTQYF
TRBJ2-7 TRBV25-1 TRBD2 many CASSDPAGGPHEQYF
TRBJ2-3 TRBV5-1 TRBD2 NA CASSLALAGGDDTQYF
TRBJ2-7 TRBV6-1 TRBD2 many CASSEDEDTGGYF
TRBJ1-1 TRBV12-3/TRBV12-4 NA few CASSLGGGGTEAFF
TRBJ2-1 TRBV6-1 TRBD2 NA CASEGLGRFF
TRBJ2-1 TRBV3-1 TRBD2 few CASSQAGTSGRSYEQFF
TRBJ2-5 TRBV18 NA NA CASSPPARPQETQYF
TRBJ1-6 TRBV20-1 NA NA CSARGTPYNSPLHF
TRBJ2-7 TRBV7-9 NA many CASSLDFYEQYF
TRBJ1-1 TRBV29-1 NA NA CSVEDLRPMNTEAFF
TRBJ1-4 TRBV20-1 NA many CSAATANEKLFF
TRBJ2-4 TRBV6-1 NA few CASSRDIQYF
TRBJ2-2 TRBV27 NA many CASKVNQNTGELFF
TRBJ1-6 TRBV12-3/TRBV12-4 NA NA CASTEDRPNNSPLHF
TRBJ2-1 TRBV13 NA few CASSLGRGPTDEQFF
TRBJ2-7 TRBV14 NA NA CASSSGPNYEQYF